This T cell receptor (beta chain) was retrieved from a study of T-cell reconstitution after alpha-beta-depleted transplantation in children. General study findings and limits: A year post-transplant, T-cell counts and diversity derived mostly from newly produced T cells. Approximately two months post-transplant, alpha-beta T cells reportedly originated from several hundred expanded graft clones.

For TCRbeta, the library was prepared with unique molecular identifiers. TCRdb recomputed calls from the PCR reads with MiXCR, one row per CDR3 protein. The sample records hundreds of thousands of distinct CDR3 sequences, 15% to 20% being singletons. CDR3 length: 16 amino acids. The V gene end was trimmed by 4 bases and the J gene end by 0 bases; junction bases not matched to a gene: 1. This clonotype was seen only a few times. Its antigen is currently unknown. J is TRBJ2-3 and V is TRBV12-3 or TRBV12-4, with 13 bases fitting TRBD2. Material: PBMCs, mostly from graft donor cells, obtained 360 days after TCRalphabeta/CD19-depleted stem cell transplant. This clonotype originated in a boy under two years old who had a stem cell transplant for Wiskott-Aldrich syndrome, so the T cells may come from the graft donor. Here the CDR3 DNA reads TGTGCCAGCAGTTCGACTAGCGGGGGGAGCACAGATACGCAGTATTTT. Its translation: CASSSTSGGSTDTQYF.